The following is a T cell receptor beta chain sequence with its context. An end of the junction differs from the germline gene, which may be a read error. The sample comes from a study of CD8+CD57+ T cells in acquired aplastic anemia. CDR3 size: 17 residues. The germline V gene has CDR1 SGHNT and CDR2 YYREEE (reference sequence). CD8+CD57+ cell expansion had been shown by flow cytometry in patients chosen for sequencing. Prior therapy had not been administered to any patient at the time of blood sampling. Template material for TCR beta VDJ and CDR3 profiling consisted of genomic DNA. TCRdb reprocessed the reads via MiXCR and lists one record per CDR3 protein. This sample yields about 160,000 distinct CDR3 sequences, of which 40% to 55% are seen a single time; 3.2% belongs to the top ten.

The source is a human donor with aplastic anemia. The V call is TRBV5-4, the J call TRBJ2-2; 8 bases are shared with TRBD2. The sequencing sample was made of sorted CD4+, CD8+, or CD8+CD57+ T cells (not recorded which) from PBMCs. This chain's CDR3 is CAGSLAGTSGVVGELFF. The CDR3 bases are TGTGCCGGCAGCTTAGCCGGGACTAGTGGAGTTGTCGGGGAGCTGTTTTTT.